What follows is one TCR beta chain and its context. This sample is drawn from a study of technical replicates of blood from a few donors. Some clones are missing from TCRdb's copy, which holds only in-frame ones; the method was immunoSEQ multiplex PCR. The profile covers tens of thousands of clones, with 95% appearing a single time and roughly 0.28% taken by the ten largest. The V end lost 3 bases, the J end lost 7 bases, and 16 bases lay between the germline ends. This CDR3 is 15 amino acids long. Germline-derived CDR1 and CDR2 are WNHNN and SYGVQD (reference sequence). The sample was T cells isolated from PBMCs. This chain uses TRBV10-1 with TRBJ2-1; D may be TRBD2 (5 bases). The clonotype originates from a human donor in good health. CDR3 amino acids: CASSEGRRGINEQFF. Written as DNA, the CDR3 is TGCGCCAGCAGTGAAGGGCGGAGAGGGATAAATGAGCAGTTCTTC.